This paragraph covers one T cell receptor (beta chain) sequence. This sample is part of a study of blood T cell repertoires in COVID-19. V dropped 0 bases and J dropped 8; count of bases not matched to a gene: 6. The CDR3 loop spans 15 amino acids. Germline CDR1 reads MNHNS; CDR2 reads SASEGT. Here immunoSEQ multiplex PCR was the method, and the copy in TCRdb shows in-frame clones only, minus some. The data hold approximately 53,000 clones, with around nine tenths observed a single time. The origin of this receptor is a human donor in a cohort sampled during active COVID-19. The rearrangement links TRBV6-1 to TRBJ2-1, with 8 positions matching TRBD1. Sequenced sample: peripheral blood. CDR3 region: CASSEAGDRSDEQFF. The CDR3 bases are TGTGCCAGCAGTGAAGCGGGGGACAGGAGCGATGAGCAGTTCTTC.